These 15 T cell receptor beta chains were sequenced from one sample in a study of shared clonotypes between healthy human individuals. The method was immunoSEQ multiplex PCR; TCRdb's version includes in-frame clones alone and lacks a portion of them. This sample yields over a million clones, of which around 97% are seen a single time; more than 0.9% belongs to the top ten. Input material: naive CD4+ T cells sorted from blood. Subset reported: CD45RA+ positively selected. These receptors all stem from a man aged 30 to 39 in good health.

The V gene is TRBV6-5, the J gene TRBJ2-1; 8 bases match TRBD1. Per the germline V gene, CDR1 is MNHEY and CDR2 is SVGAGI. J gave up 8 bases and V 0 bases, and 0 bases lay outside the gene matches. The CDR3 loop spans 13 amino acids. CDR3 bases: TGTGCCAGCAGTTACTCCAGGGGGCATGAGCAGTTCTTC. As protein: CASSYSRGHEQFF.

In its sample, this clone was seen a few times. The rearrangement joins TRBV28 to TRBJ2-7; D is unresolved. CDR1 is MDHEN, CDR2 SYDVKM, per germline. The V end lost 6 bases, the J end lost 1 base, and 13 bases lay between the germline ends. The CDR3 sequence is 14 residues long. As DNA, the CDR3 is TGTGCCAGCAGCCCCCGCCACCTATCCTACGAGCAGTACTTC. As protein: CASSPRHLSYEQYF.

This sequence joins TRBV18 and TRBJ1-1; weak D call: TRBD1 (5 bases). The CDR3 spans 14 residues. CDR1 is KGHSH and CDR2 is LQKENI in the germline V gene. Trimming removed 5 bases at V and 0 bases at J, with 10 bases between. DNA of the CDR3: TGTGCCAGCTCAGGGGCGCGGGTGAACACTGAAGCTTTCTTT. It translates to CASSGARVNTEAFF.

The chain combines TRBV4-1 with TRBJ1-5, with a weak D call TRBD1 (6 bases). V lost 0 bases, J lost 7 bases, and 13 bases lay in between. The CDR3 has 15 residues. Germline CDR1 reads MGHRA; CDR2 reads YSYEKL. In DNA form, the CDR3 reads TGCGCCAGCAGCCAAGAAAGATTGGGGGGCCAGCCCCAGCATTTT. Its translation: CASSQERLGGQPQHF.

The V call is TRBV28, the J call TRBJ2-7; TRBD2 matches at 9 bases. V shed 5 bases and J 3 bases; nucleotides not matched to a gene: 11. Per germline, CDR1 MDHEN and CDR2 SYDVKM. This CDR3 contains 16 residues. For the CDR3, the DNA is TGTGCCAGCAGTCCCCGCCGTCTAGCGGGACTCTACGAGCAGTACTTC. This sequence encodes CASSPRRLAGLYEQYF.

This clone was counted a single time. The CDR3 region has the DNA TGCGCCAGCAGCCGCCCGGGACAGAAAAACTATGGCTACACCTTC. Translated: CASSRPGQKNYGYTF. The rearrangement links TRBV4-1 to TRBJ1-2; 7 positions agree with TRBD1. V was pared by 4 bases and J by 2 bases, with 7 bases of the junction left unmatched. Germline CDR1 is MGHRA and CDR2 is YSYEKL. CDR3 length equals 15 residues.

The V and J genes are TRBV5-5 and TRBJ2-2; D remains ambiguous. Germline loops: CDR1 SGHKS, CDR2 YYEKEE (reference sequence). The CDR3 length is 13 residues. The V and J ends lost 2 bases and 3 bases respectively, with 5 bases between them. CDR3 region: CASSFGYTGELFF. The CDR3 DNA is TGTGCCAGCAGCTTTGGGTACACCGGGGAGCTGTTTTTT. Filled out from reference TRBV5-5 and TRBJ2-2, the complete variable domain reads DAGVTQSPTHLIKTRGQQVTLRCSPISGHKSVSWYQQVLGQGPQFIFQYYEKEERGRGNFPDRFSARQFPNYSSELNVNALLLGDSALYLCASSFGYTGELFFGEGSRLTVL.

The chain joins TRBV5-1 to TRBJ2-1; no firm D call. Deletions cut 4 bases from V and 6 bases from J, with 8 bases between. This CDR3 comprises 12 residues. Looked up from germline, CDR1 is SGHRS and CDR2 is YFSETQ. CDR3 in DNA: TGCGCCAGCAGCGCGAGCCTCAATGAGCAGTTCTTC. It specifies CASSASLNEQFF.

J is TRBJ2-7 and V is TRBV11-2, with D possibly matching TRBD1 (6 bases). The V gene lost 3 bases and the J gene lost 6 bases, with 15 bases spanning the gap. Germline CDR1 reads SGHAT; CDR2 reads FQNNGV. CDR3 length: 14 amino acids. CDR3 sequence: CASSFVGAAIEQYF. Here the CDR3 DNA reads TGTGCCAGCAGCTTTGTGGGGGCAGCCATCGAGCAGTACTTC. The whole variable domain, filled in from reference TRBV11-2 and TRBJ2-7, reads EAGVAQSPRYKIIEKRQSVAFWCNPISGHATLYWYQQILGQGPKLLIQFQNNGVVDDSQLPKDRFSAERLKGVDSTLKIQPAKLEDSAVYLCASSFVGAAIEQYFGPGTRLTVT.

The chain carries TRBV4-3 and TRBJ2-1; 10 nucleotides line up with TRBD2. Trimming cost V 0 bases and J 8 bases; bases outside gene matches: 13. This CDR3 is built from 18 residues. The V gene's germline CDR1 is LGHNA and CDR2 YSLEER. The CDR3 bases are TGCGCCAGCAGCCAAGATACGAGACTAGCGGGCGCGGGGCATGAGCAGTTCTTC. It is translated as CASSQDTRLAGAGHEQFF.

The chain is built from TRBV29-1 and TRBJ2-3; a weak D match, TRBD2 (6 bases). Trimming took off 7 bases at V and 2 bases at J, with 13 bases between the two ends. CDR1 and CDR2 (germline): SQVTM, ANQGSEA. The CDR3 loop spans 13 amino acids. CDR3 sequence reads: CSGGTRHTDTQYF. The CDR3 DNA follows: TGCAGCGGCGGGACGAGACACACAGATACGCAGTATTTT.

The chain has TRBV7-8 and TRBJ2-6, with D uncertain. Germline V lookup: CDR1 SGHVS, CDR2 FQNEAQ. This CDR3 is built from 16 residues. Trimming removed 0 bases from V and 0 bases from J, with 6 bases in between. CDR3 sequence (DNA): TGTGCCAGCAGCTTAGCGAAGAACTCTGGGGCCAACGTCCTGACTTTC. Amino acids: CASSLAKNSGANVLTF.

The chain joins TRBV2 to TRBJ2-3, with 7 bases identical to TRBD2. Per germline, CDR1 SNHLY and CDR2 FYNNEI. The CDR3 runs 18 residues. Germline trimming cut 2 bases from V and 6 bases from J; bases unmatched to any gene: 17. The CDR3 here is CASSELAPVAGVLDTQYF. The DNA of the CDR3 is TGTGCCAGCAGTGAACTCGCCCCAGTGGCGGGAGTTCTTGATACGCAGTATTTT.

V usage is TRBV5-6 and J usage is TRBJ1-4, with 7 positions matching TRBD1. V shed 3 bases and J 7 bases; nucleotides not matched to a gene: 12. This CDR3 is built from 16 residues. Germline V gene data show CDR1 as SGHDT and CDR2 as YYEEEE. CDR3 coding DNA: TGTGCCAGCAGCTCCCTAGTTACAGGGGTGGGTGAAAAACTGTTTTTT. Its protein is CASSSLVTGVGEKLFF. The full variable domain, its missing parts supplied by reference TRBV5-6 and TRBJ1-4, is DAGVTQSPTHLIKTRGQQVTLRCSPKSGHDTVSWYQQALGQGPQFIFQYYEEEERQRGNFPDRFSGHQFPNYSSELNVNALLLGDSALYLCASSSLVTGVGEKLFFGSGTQLSVL.

V gene TRBV6-6 combines with J gene TRBJ2-5, with D perhaps matching TRBD1 (5 bases). Trimming took 6 bases from V and 7 from J, leaving 18 bases between them. This CDR3 spans 14 amino acids. Germline values: CDR1 MNHNY, CDR2 SVGAGI (reference sequence). This CDR3 is CASSRDSFLGTQYF. Written as DNA, the CDR3 is TGTGCCAGCAGCCGCGACAGCTTCTTGGGGACCCAGTACTTC.